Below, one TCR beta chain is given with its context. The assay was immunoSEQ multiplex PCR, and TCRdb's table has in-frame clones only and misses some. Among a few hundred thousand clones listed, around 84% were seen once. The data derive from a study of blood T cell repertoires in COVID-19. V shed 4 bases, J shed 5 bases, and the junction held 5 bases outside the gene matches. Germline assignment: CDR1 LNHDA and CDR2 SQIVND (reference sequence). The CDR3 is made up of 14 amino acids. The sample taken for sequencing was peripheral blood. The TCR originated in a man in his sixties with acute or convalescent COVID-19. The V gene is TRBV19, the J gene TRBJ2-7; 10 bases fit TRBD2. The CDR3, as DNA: TGTGCCAGTAGTAGCGGTCTAGCGGGAGACGAGCAGTACTTC. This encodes CASSSGLAGDEQYF.